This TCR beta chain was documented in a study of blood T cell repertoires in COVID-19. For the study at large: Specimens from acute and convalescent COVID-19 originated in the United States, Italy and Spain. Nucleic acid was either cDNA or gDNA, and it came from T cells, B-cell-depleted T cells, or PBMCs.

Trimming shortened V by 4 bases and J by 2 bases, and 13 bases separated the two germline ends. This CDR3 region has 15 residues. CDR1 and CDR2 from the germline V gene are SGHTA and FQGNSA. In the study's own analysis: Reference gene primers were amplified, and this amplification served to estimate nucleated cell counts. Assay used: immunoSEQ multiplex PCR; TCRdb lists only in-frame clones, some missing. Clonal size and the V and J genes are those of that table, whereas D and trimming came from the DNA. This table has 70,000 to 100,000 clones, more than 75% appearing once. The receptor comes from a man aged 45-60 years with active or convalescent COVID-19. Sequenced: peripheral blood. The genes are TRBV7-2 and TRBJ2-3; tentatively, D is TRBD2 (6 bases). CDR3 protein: CASSWRLEHTDTQYF. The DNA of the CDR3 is TGTGCCAGCAGCTGGCGACTAGAGCACACAGATACGCAGTATTTT.